This T cell receptor (beta chain) was obtained from a study of shared clonotypes between healthy human individuals. The wider study: Three plates were used per donor for CD4 naive, three for CD4 memory, two for CD8 naive and one for CD8 memory. Study outcomes and limitations: Roughly 5% was the fraction of naive CD4 clonotypes found shared across a handful of donors. Generation probabilities of non-shared clonotypes were lower (relative to those shared by all four donors).

Germline CDR1 SGDLS, CDR2 YYNGEE. The CDR3 is 15 residues long. V was cut by 0 bases and J by 1 base, with 10 bases left in between. TCRdb's table, derived via immunoSEQ multiplex PCR, lists solely in-frame clones and lacks some. The sample contains 2 million to 2.5 million clones, around 90% of which appear only once. About this clone itself: The antigen is not known.

V gene TRBV9 combines with J gene TRBJ1-1; a possible D gene is TRBD1 (6 bases). This sequence was found in a man between 18 and 35 years old in good health. Some clones in this sample may be carry-over from other donors' samples. Sequencing was performed on naive CD4+ T cells from PBMCs. Sample subset: CD45RA+ positively selected. As DNA, the CDR3 is TGTGCCAGCAGCGTAGCGGGGGGGCAGAACACTGAAGCTTTCTTT. This gives the protein CASSVAGGQNTEAFF.